Below are 18 T cell receptor beta chains sequenced from a single sample in a study of cytomegalovirus exposure and HLA in healthy donors. Some clones are missing from TCRdb's copy, which holds only in-frame ones; the method was immunoSEQ multiplex PCR. Of 180,000 or so clones listed, about 89% are singletons. The sequenced material came from PBMCs. The receptor set was obtained from a man aged 25-45 years in good health and CMV-seropositive.

The table lists this clone with a few counts. J is TRBJ2-7 and V is TRBV7-6; D gene unclear. Trimming cost V 2 bases and J 5 bases, with 13 bases left between them. Germline V CDR1 and CDR2: SGHVS, FNYEAQ. The CDR3 consists of 14 residues. The CDR3 sequence: CASSLSHVRDEQYF. In DNA form, the CDR3 reads TGTGCCAGCAGCTTAAGCCATGTACGGGACGAGCAGTACTTC.

The chain uses TRBV7-2 and TRBJ2-1, with 8 bases aligning to TRBD2. Germline CDR1 is SGHTA and CDR2 is FQGNSA. J gave up 7 bases and V 5 bases, and 13 bases lay outside the gene matches. This CDR3 region has 16 residues. In DNA form, the CDR3 reads TGTGCCAGCAGCCTTAGGGTAGCGGGGTTTATAAATGAGCAGTTCTTC. Residues: CASSLRVAGFINEQFF.

The CDR3 sequence: CASSPGSPTEAFF. The CDR3 DNA reads as TGCGCCAGCAGCCCCGGGAGTCCGACTGAAGCTTTCTTT. The rearrangement joins TRBV10-2 to TRBJ1-1, with no clear D. V was cut by 6 bases and J by 5 bases, with 13 bases left in between. CDR3 length equals 13 residues. The germline V gene encodes CDR1 WSHSY and CDR2 SAAADI.

The chain couples TRBV29-1 to TRBJ1-2, with 8 bases that match TRBD1. This CDR3 is 11 amino acids long. V dropped 7 bases and J dropped 6; count of bases not matched to a gene: 4. CDR1 is SQVTM and CDR2 is ANQGSEA in the germline V gene. CDR3 in amino acids: CSARDRHGYTF. CDR3 in DNA: TGCAGCGCCCGGGACAGGCATGGCTACACCTTC.

CDR3 sequence reads: CASSLRQVFQQFF. The CDR3 DNA is TGTGCCAGCAGCTTACGACAGGTTTTCCAGCAGTTCTTC. This rearrangement joins TRBV7-8 to TRBJ2-1; possibly TRBD1 for D (6 bases). Germline V gene lookup returns CDR1 SGHVS and CDR2 FQNEAQ. The CDR3 loop spans 13 amino acids. V was trimmed by 2 bases and J by 11 bases, leaving 13 bases between them.

The chain combines TRBV2 with TRBJ2-1; 7 bases align to TRBD2. The CDR3 is made up of 14 amino acids. The V gene's germline CDR1 is SNHLY and CDR2 FYNNEI. Trimming took 3 bases from V and 9 from J; bases not matched to a gene: 8. This CDR3 reads CASSEGGSIGEQFF. The CDR3 DNA reads as TGTGCCAGCAGTGAGGGGGGGTCTATTGGTGAGCAGTTCTTC.

CDR3 sequence (DNA): TGTGCCAGTAGTAAGCCCCGTATGGGCAATCAGCCCCAGCATTTT. It codes for CASSKPRMGNQPQHF. This chain uses TRBV19 with TRBJ1-5; D is ambiguous. The CDR3 runs to 15 residues. Deletions cut 4 bases from V and 2 bases from J, with 12 bases between. Looked up from germline, CDR1 is LNHDA and CDR2 is SQIVND (reference sequence).

This clone was counted between two and nine times. The chain is built from TRBV2 and TRBJ1-1, with 11 bases identical to TRBD1. V lost 3 bases, J lost 3 bases, and 3 bases stayed unmatched. CDR3 size: 15 residues. CDR1 is SNHLY and CDR2 is FYNNEI in the germline V gene. DNA of the CDR3: TGTGCCAGCAGTGATTGGGACAGGGGGTACACTGAAGCTTTCTTT. Protein: CASSDWDRGYTEAFF. Combining the CDR3 with reference TRBV2 and TRBJ1-1 gives the whole variable domain EPEVTQTPSHQVTQMGQEVILRCVPISNHLYFYWYRQILGQKVEFLVSFYNNEISEKSEIFDDQFSVERPDGSNFTLKIRSTKLEDSAMYFCASSDWDRGYTEAFFGQGTRLTVV.

This clone was found a few times. The CDR3 DNA sequence: TGTGCCAGCAGCAGCAGGGGGGCGGGGAGCAATCAGCCCCAGCATTTT. Translation: CASSSRGAGSNQPQHF. The chain recombines TRBV5-8 with TRBJ1-5, with TRBD1 identical over 7 bases. Trimming at V came to 4 bases and at J to 1 base, leaving 8 bases not matched to a gene. This CDR3 comprises 16 residues. The germline CDR1 and CDR2 sequences are SGHTS and YDEGEE. Looking up the rest from reference TRBV5-8 and TRBJ1-5 gives the full variable domain: EAGVTQSPTHLIKTRGQQATLRCSPISGHTSVYWYQQALGLGLQFLLWYDEGEERNRGNFPPRFSGRQFPNYSSELNVNALELEDSALYLCASSSRGAGSNQPQHFGDGTRLSIL.

This clone was seen only once. This chain uses TRBV5-8 with TRBJ1-3; D is perhaps TRBD1 (6 bases). V was trimmed by 2 bases and J by 4 bases, leaving 10 bases between them. The CDR3 is made up of 14 amino acids. Germline V gene lookup returns CDR1 SGHTS and CDR2 YDEGEE. The CDR3 sequence is CASSLQGEGNTIYF. CDR3 DNA sequence: TGTGCCAGCAGCTTACAGGGAGAAGGAAACACCATATATTTT. The full variable domain, in which reference TRBV5-8 and TRBJ1-3 provide the parts outside the CDR3, is EAGVTQSPTHLIKTRGQQATLRCSPISGHTSVYWYQQALGLGLQFLLWYDEGEERNRGNFPPRFSGRQFPNYSSELNVNALELEDSALYLCASSLQGEGNTIYFGEGSWLTVV.

The rearrangement links TRBV9 to TRBJ2-7, with D tentatively TRBD1 (6 bases). V was clipped by 4 bases and J by 5 bases, with 16 bases between them. This CDR3 comprises 14 residues. Germline V gives CDR1 SGDLS, CDR2 YYNGEE. CDR3 nucleotides: TGTGCCAGCAGCAACCAGGGGTTGACGGACGAGCAGTACTTC. This codes for CASSNQGLTDEQYF.

The V gene is TRBV6-1, the J gene TRBJ1-1; D remains ambiguous. V was clipped by 4 bases and J by 4 bases, with 7 bases between them. Germline V gives CDR1 MNHNS, CDR2 SASEGT. This CDR3 region has 12 residues. The CDR3 nucleotides read TGTGCCAGCAGTGGTCAGAGCACTGAAGCTTTCTTT. This gives the protein CASSGQSTEAFF.

This clone came up a few times. This chain joins TRBV7-3 and TRBJ2-7, with D perhaps given as TRBD1 or TRBD2 (6 bases each). The V and J ends lost 2 bases and 6 bases respectively, with 8 bases between them. The CDR3 consists of 12 residues. CDR1 is SGHTA, CDR2 FQGTGA, per germline. CDR3 protein: CASSLGGGEQYF. The CDR3 DNA sequence: TGTGCCAGCAGCTTAGGAGGGGGCGAGCAGTACTTC.

This sequence joins TRBV28 and TRBJ1-4; D is ambiguous. Germline values: CDR1 MDHEN, CDR2 SYDVKM. The CDR3 has 12 amino acids. Trimming left V 2 bases short and J 6 bases short, with 4 bases between. The CDR3 loop is CASSLTDEKLFF. CDR3 nucleotides: TGTGCCAGCAGTTTAACGGATGAAAAACTGTTTTTT.

The rearrangement uses TRBV13 and TRBJ2-7; 7 bases agree with TRBD2. Germline V CDR1 and CDR2: PRHDT, FYEKMQ (reference sequence). V lost 1 base, J lost 9 bases, and 6 bases stayed unmatched. This CDR3 is built from 13 residues. This CDR3 is CASSLVGGSGQYF. For the CDR3, the DNA is TGTGCCAGCAGCTTAGTGGGGGGGAGCGGGCAGTACTTC.

This rearrangement joins TRBV25-1 to TRBJ2-3; TRBD1 is a possible D gene (5 bases). The germline V gene has CDR1 MGHDK and CDR2 SYGVNS. V lost 4 bases and J lost 2, with 10 bases in between. CDR3 length: 14 residues. This CDR3 reads CASSVQGHTDTQYF. CDR3 nucleotides: TGTGCCAGCAGTGTCCAGGGCCACACAGATACGCAGTATTTT.

The rearrangement uses TRBV5-1 and TRBJ2-7; D ambiguous. The length of the CDR3 is 16 residues. Trimming cost V 1 base and J 3 bases, with 17 bases left between them. Germline V gene sequence: CDR1 SGHRS, CDR2 YFSETQ. CDR3 nucleotide sequence: TGCGCCAGCAGCTTGATGGAGTCAGTGGTGGACTACGAGCAGTACTTC. Translating gives CASSLMESVVDYEQYF.

The chain has TRBV4-1 and TRBJ2-3; no firm D call. Deletions cut 0 bases from V and 1 base from J, with 5 bases between. CDR1 and CDR2 (germline): MGHRA, YSYEKL. CDR3 length: 14 residues. The CDR3 DNA follows: TGCGCCAGCAGCCAAGATCCGGGCACAGATACGCAGTATTTT. Translation: CASSQDPGTDTQYF.